This T cell receptor beta chain was profiled in a study of shared clonotypes between healthy human individuals. This clone was counted a few times. Within the sample, other DNA sequences also encode this same CDR3. The assay was immunoSEQ multiplex PCR, and TCRdb's table has in-frame clones only and misses some. The sample yields some 1 million clones, about three quarters seen once. The TCR sequence derives from a man in his late teens or twenties in good health. The source material was memory CD4+ T cells sorted from blood. Subset in this sample: CD45RA-negative fraction.

CDR3 amino acids: CASSLSGGLSYEQYF. Here the CDR3 DNA reads TGTGCCAGCAGCTTATCGGGGGGGTTGTCCTACGAGCAGTACTTC. The chain uses TRBV7-2 and TRBJ2-7, with TRBD2 matching 8 bases. Trimming cost V 2 bases and J 1 base; bases outside gene matches: 4. CDR1 SGHTA and CDR2 FQGNSA come from the germline V gene. The CDR3 has 15 residues.